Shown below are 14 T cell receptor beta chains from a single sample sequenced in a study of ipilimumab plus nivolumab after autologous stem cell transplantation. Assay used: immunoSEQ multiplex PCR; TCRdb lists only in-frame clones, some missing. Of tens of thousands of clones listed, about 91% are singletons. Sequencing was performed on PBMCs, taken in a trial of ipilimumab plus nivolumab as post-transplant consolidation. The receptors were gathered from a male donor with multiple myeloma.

The CDR3 here is CASSPGHSYNEQFF. CDR3 nucleotides: TGTGCCAGCAGTCCGGGACACTCCTACAATGAGCAGTTCTTC. The rearrangement links TRBV27 to TRBJ2-1, with D perhaps TRBD1 (6 bases). Germline loops: CDR1 MNHEY, CDR2 SMNVEV (reference sequence). This CDR3 contains 14 residues. Trimming removed 5 bases from V and 0 bases from J, with 8 bases in between.

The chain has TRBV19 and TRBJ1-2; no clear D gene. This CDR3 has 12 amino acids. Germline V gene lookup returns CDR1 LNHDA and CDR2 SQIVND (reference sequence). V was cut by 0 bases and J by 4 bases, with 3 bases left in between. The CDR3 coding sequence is TGTGCCAGTAGTATAGACCGCTATGGCTACACCTTC. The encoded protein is CASSIDRYGYTF.

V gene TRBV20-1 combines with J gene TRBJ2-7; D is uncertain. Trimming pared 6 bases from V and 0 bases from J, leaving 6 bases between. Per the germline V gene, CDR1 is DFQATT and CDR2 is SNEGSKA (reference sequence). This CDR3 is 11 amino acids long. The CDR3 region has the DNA TGCAGTGCCCCGGTCTCCTACGAGCAGTACTTC. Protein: CSAPVSYEQYF.

The CDR3 bases are TGCGCCAGCAGCTTGGGACTGGGCCGGATCAACACTGAAGCTTTCTTT. This sequence encodes CASSLGLGRINTEAFF. This chain connects TRBV5-1 to TRBJ1-1; D unresolved. CDR1 is SGHRS and CDR2 is YFSETQ in the germline V gene. The CDR3 loop spans 16 amino acids. V shed 0 bases and J shed 2 bases, with 14 bases lying between them.

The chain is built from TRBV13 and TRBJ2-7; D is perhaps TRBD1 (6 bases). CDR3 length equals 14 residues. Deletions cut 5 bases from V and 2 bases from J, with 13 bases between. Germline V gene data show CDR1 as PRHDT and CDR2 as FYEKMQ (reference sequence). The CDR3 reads CASSTRTVTYEQYF. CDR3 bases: TGTGCCAGCAGCACTCGGACAGTGACCTACGAGCAGTACTTC.

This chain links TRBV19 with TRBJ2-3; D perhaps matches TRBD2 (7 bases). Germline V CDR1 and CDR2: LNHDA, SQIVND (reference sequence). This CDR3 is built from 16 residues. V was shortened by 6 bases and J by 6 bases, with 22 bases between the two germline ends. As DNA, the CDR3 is TGTGCCAGTAGGCCCAACCGGGCGGGGGCGCGTGATACGCAGTATTTT. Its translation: CASRPNRAGARDTQYF.

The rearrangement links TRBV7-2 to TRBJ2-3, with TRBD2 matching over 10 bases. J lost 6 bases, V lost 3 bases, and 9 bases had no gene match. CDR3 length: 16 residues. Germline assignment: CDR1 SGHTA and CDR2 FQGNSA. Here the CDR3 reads CASSLLAGVRRDTQYF. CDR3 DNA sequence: TGTGCCAGCAGCTTGCTAGCGGGAGTTAGGCGGGATACGCAGTATTTT. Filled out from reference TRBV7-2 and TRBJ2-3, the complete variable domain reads GAGVSQSPSNKVTEKGKDVELRCDPISGHTALYWYRQSLGQGLEFLIYFQGNSAPDKSGLPSDRFSAERTGGSVSTLTIQRTQQEDSAVYLCASSLLAGVRRDTQYFGPGTRLTVL.

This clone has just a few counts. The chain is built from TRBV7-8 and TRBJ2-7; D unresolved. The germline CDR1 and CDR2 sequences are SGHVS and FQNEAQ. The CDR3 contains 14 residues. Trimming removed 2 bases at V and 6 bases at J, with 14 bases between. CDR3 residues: CASSLLSDPLEQYF. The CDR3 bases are TGTGCCAGCAGCTTATTAAGTGATCCACTCGAGCAGTACTTC.

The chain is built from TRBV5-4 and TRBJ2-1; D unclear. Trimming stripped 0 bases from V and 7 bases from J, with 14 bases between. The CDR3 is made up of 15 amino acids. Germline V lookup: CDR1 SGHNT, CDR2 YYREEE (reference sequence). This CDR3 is CASSLAVNPGNEQFF. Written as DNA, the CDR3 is TGTGCCAGCAGCTTGGCCGTTAATCCCGGGAATGAGCAGTTCTTC.

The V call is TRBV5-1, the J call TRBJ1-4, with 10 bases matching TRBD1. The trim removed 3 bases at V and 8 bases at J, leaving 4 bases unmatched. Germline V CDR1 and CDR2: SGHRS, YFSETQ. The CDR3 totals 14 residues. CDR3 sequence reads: CASSSGQGKEKLFF. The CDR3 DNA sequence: TGCGCCAGCAGCTCGGGACAGGGGAAGGAAAAACTGTTTTTT.

The CDR3 nucleotides are TGTGCCAGCAGCTTAATGGGGGATACGCAGTATTTT. This translates into CASSLMGDTQYF. The genes are TRBV7-8 and TRBJ2-3, with D hard to call. The CDR3 has 12 residues. Trimming removed 2 bases from V and 6 bases from J, with 6 bases in between. CDR1 is SGHVS, CDR2 FQNEAQ, per germline.

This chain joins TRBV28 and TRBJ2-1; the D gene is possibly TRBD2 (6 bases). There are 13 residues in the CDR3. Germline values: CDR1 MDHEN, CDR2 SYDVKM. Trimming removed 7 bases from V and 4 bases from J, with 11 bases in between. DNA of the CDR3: TGTGCCAGCACCGAGGCGGGGTACAATGAGCAGTTCTTC. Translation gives CASTEAGYNEQFF.

The CDR3 region is CASSELGRAYSYEQYF. The CDR3 DNA sequence: TGTGCCAGCAGTGAATTGGGCAGGGCCTACTCCTACGAGCAGTACTTC. The chain is built from TRBV6-1 and TRBJ2-7; D might be TRBD1 (5 bases). V was cut by 2 bases and J by 0 bases, with 14 bases left in between. Per the germline V gene, CDR1 is MNHNS and CDR2 is SASEGT. CDR3 size: 16 residues.

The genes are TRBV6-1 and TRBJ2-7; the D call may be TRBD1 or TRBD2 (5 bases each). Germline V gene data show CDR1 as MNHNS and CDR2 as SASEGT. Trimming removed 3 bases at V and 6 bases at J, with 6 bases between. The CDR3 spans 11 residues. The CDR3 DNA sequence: TGTGCCAGCAGTGAGGGGGTCGAGCAGTACTTC. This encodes CASSEGVEQYF.